These 6 T cell receptor beta chains came from one sample sequenced in a study of breast tumors, draining lymph nodes, adjacent tissues (dated by TCRdb to the mid-2010s). The library was obtained by multiplex PCR. The sequencer was an Illumina HiSeq 2000. TCRdb passed the public sequencing reads through fastp at Q25 and MiXCR, retaining productive beta sequences. Every entry covers one CDR3 protein and lists the most common genes and DNA from its rows. The sample has 16,000 or so distinct CDR3 sequences on record, 45% of them singletons. In total, the top ten clones hold more than 10% of the sample. Material for sequencing was tumor-adjacent breast tissue. Receptors originate from a female donor with breast cancer. Some clones in this sample may be carry-over from other donors' samples.

This clonotype is medium-sized. This sequence joins TRBV12-3 or TRBV12-4 and TRBJ2-1; TRBD2 might be the D (6 bases). The germline V and J ends were trimmed by 10 bases and 6 bases, with 16 bases remaining between them. This CDR3 has 13 residues. Written as DNA, the CDR3 is TGTGCCACGAGGGCGGGAAATAGCAATGAGCAGTTCTTC. This encodes CATRAGNSNEQFF.

Sample share makes this clonotype medium-sized. The chain couples TRBV4-3 to TRBJ2-3; D is ambiguous. V was clipped by 0 bases and J by 11 bases, with 15 bases between them. This CDR3 comprises 14 residues. Germline V gene lookup returns CDR1 LGHNA and CDR2 YSLEER. CDR3 DNA: TGCGCCAGCAGCCAAGATTTGGTTGGCGGTAAGCAGTATTTT. Amino acids: CASSQDLVGGKQYF.

A remark on this clonotype: It is likely a read error, because the conserved phenylalanine at the end of the CDR3 is missing. The limits of the CDR3 on the DNA are not certain, so only TCRdb's listed CDR3 is given. CDR3 protein: CASSVGLAASEQSL. The rearrangement joins TRBV9 to TRBJ2-7; TRBD2 was called by the table and not checked on the DNA. A total of 14 residues make up the CDR3, ends included. Germline CDR1 is SGDLS and CDR2 is YYNGEE.

The V and J genes are TRBV7-9 and TRBJ2-3; D gene ambiguous. The CDR3 consists of 13 residues. V was shortened by 7 bases and J by 2 bases, with 10 bases between the two germline ends. Germline V CDR1 and CDR2: SEHNR, FQNEAQ (reference sequence). DNA for the CDR3: TGTGCCAGCAACCGGCAGGCCACAGATACGCAGTATTTT. This codes for CASNRQATDTQYF.

This clonotype was recorded at least ten times. This may be a read error, as it is one base from a much larger clone. The V call is TRBV6-1, the J call TRBJ2-5; tentative D call: TRBD2 (7 bases). V shed 5 bases and J shed 5 bases, with 18 bases lying between them. The CDR3 has 15 residues. CDR1 is MNHNS and CDR2 is SASEGT in the germline V gene. In nucleotides, the CDR3 is TGTGCCAGCAGTCCTCTGGCGGGGGCATTGGAGACCCAGTACTTC. Translating gives CASSPLAGALETQYF.

In its sample, this clonotype was seen many times. The V gene is TRBV19, the J gene TRBJ1-5, with D hard to call. The ends were cut back, 3 bases at V and 2 bases at J, with 11 bases in the middle. From germline, CDR1 is LNHDA and CDR2 SQIVND (reference sequence). This CDR3 contains 15 residues. CDR3 sequence: CASSMGRRGNQPQHF. The CDR3 DNA reads TGTGCCAGTAGTATGGGCAGGAGGGGCAATCAGCCCCAGCATTTT.